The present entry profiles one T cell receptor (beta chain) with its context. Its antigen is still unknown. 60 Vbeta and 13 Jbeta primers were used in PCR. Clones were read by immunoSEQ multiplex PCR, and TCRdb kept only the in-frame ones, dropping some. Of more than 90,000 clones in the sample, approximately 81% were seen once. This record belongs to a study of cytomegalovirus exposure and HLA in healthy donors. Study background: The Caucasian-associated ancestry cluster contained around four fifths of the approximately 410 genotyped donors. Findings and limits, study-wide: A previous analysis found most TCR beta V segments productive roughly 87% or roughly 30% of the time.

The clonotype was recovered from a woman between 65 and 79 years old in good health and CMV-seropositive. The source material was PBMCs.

The CDR3 loop is CSVDRGSPGEQFF. CDR3 nucleotide sequence: TGCAGCGTCGACAGGGGTTCACCGGGTGAGCAGTTCTTC. This chain links TRBV29-1 with TRBJ2-1; 8 bases line up with TRBD1. CDR3 length equals 13 residues. J was trimmed by 9 bases and V by 6 bases; bases with no gene match: 10. CDR1 is SQVTM and CDR2 is ANQGSEA in the germline V gene.